This TCR beta chain was captured in a study of T cells after yellow fever vaccination. Study-level background: Preparation used SMART-Seq v4 Ultra Low Input for the low-cell-number fractions.

TCRdb reprocessed the 5' RACE reads with MiXCR, giving one entry per CDR3 protein. This repertoire shows around 120,000 distinct CDR3 sequences, around 7.2% found once; its top ten account for around 2.6%. This clonotype was recorded many times. The CDR3 contains 16 residues. The V and J ends lost 4 bases and 5 bases, in that order; junction bases with no gene match: 12. Germline V lookup: CDR1 MNHEY, CDR2 SMNVEV (reference sequence). The chain has TRBV27 and TRBJ2-5; TRBD2 agrees at 8 bases. The clonotype originates from a man aged 18 to 30 who received the YFV17D yellow fever vaccine. Sequenced material: CD4+ T cells sorted from PBMCs, taken approximately 47 days after the first yellow fever vaccination. CDR3 residues: CASSSLGGEGKETQYF. The CDR3 bases are TGTGCCAGCAGTTCCCTCGGGGGGGAGGGTAAGGAGACCCAGTACTTC.